This T cell receptor (beta chain) appears in the sequencing data of a study of T cells after yellow fever vaccination. Germline V gives CDR1 SGHTA, CDR2 FQGNSA. V was clipped by 0 bases and J by 6 bases, with 6 bases between them. The CDR3 spans 13 residues. There are many counts of this clonotype. TCRdb re-analysed the 5' RACE reads in MiXCR, keeping a single row per CDR3 protein. Of around 350,000 distinct CDR3 sequences in the sample, about 6.2% are singletons; the top ten hold approximately 15%. The chain carries TRBV7-2 and TRBJ2-1, with no clear D. The sequence was collected from a man aged 30-40 years who received the YFV17D yellow fever vaccine. The material was PBMCs, obtained 5 days after the yellow fever booster vaccination. The CDR3 coding sequence is TGTGCCAGCAGCTTAGCGGTCTTCAATGAGCAGTTCTTC. Its translation: CASSLAVFNEQFF.